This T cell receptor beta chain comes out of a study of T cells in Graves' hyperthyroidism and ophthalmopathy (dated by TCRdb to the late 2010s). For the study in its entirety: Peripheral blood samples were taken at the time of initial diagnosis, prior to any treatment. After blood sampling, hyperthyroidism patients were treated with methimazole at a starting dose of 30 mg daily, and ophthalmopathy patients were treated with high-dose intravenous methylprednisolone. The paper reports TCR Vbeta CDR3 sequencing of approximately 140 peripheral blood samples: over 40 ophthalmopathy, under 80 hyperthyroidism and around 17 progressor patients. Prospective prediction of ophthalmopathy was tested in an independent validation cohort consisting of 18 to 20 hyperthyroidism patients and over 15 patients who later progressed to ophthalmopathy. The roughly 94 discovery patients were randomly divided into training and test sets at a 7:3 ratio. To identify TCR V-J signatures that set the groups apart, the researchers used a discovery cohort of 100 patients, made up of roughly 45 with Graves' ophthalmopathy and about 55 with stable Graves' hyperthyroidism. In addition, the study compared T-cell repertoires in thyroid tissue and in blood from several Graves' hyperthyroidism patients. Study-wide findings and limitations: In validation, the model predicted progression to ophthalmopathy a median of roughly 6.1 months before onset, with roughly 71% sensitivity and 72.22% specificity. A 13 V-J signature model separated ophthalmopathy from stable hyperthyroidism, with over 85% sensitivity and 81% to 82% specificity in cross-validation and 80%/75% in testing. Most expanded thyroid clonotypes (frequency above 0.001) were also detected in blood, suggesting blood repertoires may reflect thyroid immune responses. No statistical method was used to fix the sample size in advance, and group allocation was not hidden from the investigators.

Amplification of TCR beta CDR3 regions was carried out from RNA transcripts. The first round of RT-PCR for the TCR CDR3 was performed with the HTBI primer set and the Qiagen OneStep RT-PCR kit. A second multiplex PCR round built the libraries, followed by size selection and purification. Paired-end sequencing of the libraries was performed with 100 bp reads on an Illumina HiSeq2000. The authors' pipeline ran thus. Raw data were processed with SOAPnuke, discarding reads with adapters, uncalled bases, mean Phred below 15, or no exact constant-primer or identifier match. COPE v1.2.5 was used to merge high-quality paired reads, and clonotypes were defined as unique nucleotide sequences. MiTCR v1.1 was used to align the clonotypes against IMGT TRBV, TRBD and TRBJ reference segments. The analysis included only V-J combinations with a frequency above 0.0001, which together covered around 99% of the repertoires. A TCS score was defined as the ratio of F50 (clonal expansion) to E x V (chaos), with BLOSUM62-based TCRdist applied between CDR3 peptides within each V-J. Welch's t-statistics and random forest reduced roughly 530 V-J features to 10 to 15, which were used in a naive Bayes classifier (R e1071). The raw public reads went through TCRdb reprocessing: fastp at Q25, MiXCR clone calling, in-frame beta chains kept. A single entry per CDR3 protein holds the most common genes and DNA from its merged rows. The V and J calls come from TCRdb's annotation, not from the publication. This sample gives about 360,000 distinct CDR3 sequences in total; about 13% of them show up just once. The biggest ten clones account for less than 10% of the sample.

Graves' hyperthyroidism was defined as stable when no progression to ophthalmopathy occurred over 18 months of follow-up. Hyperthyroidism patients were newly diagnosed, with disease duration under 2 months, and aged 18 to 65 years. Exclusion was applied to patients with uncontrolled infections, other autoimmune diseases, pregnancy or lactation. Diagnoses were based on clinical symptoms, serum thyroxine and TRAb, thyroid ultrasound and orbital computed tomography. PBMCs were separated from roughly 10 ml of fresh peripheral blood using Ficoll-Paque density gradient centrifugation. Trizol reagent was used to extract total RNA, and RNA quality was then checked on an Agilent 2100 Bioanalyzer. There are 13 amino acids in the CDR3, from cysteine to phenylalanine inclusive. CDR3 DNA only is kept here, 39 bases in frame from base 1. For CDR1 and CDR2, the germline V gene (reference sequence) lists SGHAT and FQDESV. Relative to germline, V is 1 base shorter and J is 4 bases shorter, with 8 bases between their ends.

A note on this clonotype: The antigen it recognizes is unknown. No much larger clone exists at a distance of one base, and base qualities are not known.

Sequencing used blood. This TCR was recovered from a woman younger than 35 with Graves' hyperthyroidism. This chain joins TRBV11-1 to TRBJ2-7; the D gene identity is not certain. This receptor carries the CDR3 CASSLVSRYEQYF. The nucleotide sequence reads TGTGCCAGCAGCTTAGTTAGCCGATACGAGCAGTACTTC. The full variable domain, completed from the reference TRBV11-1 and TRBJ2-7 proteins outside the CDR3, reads EAEVAQSPRYKITEKSQAVAFWCDPISGHATLYWYRQILGQGPELLVQFQDESVVDDSQLPKDRFSAERLKGVDSTLKIQPAELGDSAMYLCASSLVSRYEQYFGPGTRLTVT.